The 9 T cell receptor beta chains below were found in one sample sequenced in a study of blood T cell repertoires in COVID-19. Method: immunoSEQ multiplex PCR; TCRdb's copy keeps in-frame clones and lacks some. The profile shows 50,000 to 65,000 clones, 65% to 85% of them singletons. The source material was peripheral blood. All receptors come from a human donor in a cohort sampled during active COVID-19.

The chain links TRBV4-1 to TRBJ2-7; 8 bases map to TRBD1. The germline V gene has CDR1 MGHRA and CDR2 YSYEKL. V shed 4 bases, J shed 4 bases, and the junction held 6 bases outside the gene matches. CDR3 length equals 14 residues. The CDR3, as DNA: TGCGCCAGCAGCCGGGACAGGATAACTTACGAGCAGTACTTC. Translating it yields CASSRDRITYEQYF.

This CDR3 is CASRLAGENSYEQYF. The CDR3 region has the DNA TGTGCCAGCAGATTAGCGGGGGAGAACTCCTACGAGCAGTACTTC. The J gene is TRBJ2-7, the V gene TRBV28, with 9 bases matching TRBD2. The CDR3 is made up of 15 amino acids. Germline loops: CDR1 MDHEN, CDR2 SYDVKM. V was pared by 6 bases and J by 0 bases, with 6 bases of the junction left unmatched.

The gene calls are TRBV7-8 and TRBJ2-3, with 7 bases matching TRBD1. This CDR3 is built from 14 residues. Trimming removed 5 bases from V and 1 base from J; junction bases left unmatched: 3. CDR1 SGHVS and CDR2 FQNEAQ come from the germline V gene. The chain's CDR3 is CASSPGQGTDTQYF. Here the CDR3 DNA reads TGTGCCAGCAGCCCCGGACAGGGCACAGATACGCAGTATTTT. Variable domain in full (rest from reference TRBV7-8 and TRBJ2-3): GAGVSQSPRYKVAKRGQDVALRCDPISGHVSLFWYQQALGQGPEFLTYFQNEAQLDKSGLPSDRFFAERPEGSVSTLKIQRTQQEDSAVYLCASSPGQGTDTQYFGPGTRLTVL.

J is TRBJ1-1 and V is TRBV7-9, with D perhaps matching TRBD1 (6 bases). This CDR3 comprises 14 residues. V was pared by 4 bases and J by 3 bases, with 12 bases between. CDR1 is SEHNR, CDR2 FQNEAQ, per germline (reference sequence). CDR3 amino acids: CASSSQGTDTEAFF. The DNA for the CDR3 is TGTGCCAGCAGCTCTCAGGGGACGGACACTGAAGCTTTCTTT.

Only one count was recorded for this clone. This rearrangement joins TRBV7-8 to TRBJ2-5; D perhaps matches TRBD2 (6 bases). The ends were cut back, 5 bases at V and 4 bases at J, with 17 bases in the middle. This CDR3 is built from 15 residues. In germline, CDR1 is SGHVS, CDR2 FQNEAQ. The CDR3 sequence is CASSAAGSRAETQYF. The CDR3 DNA is TGTGCCAGCAGCGCAGCCGGGAGTAGGGCAGAGACCCAGTACTTC. The whole variable domain, filled in from reference TRBV7-8 and TRBJ2-5, reads GAGVSQSPRYKVAKRGQDVALRCDPISGHVSLFWYQQALGQGPEFLTYFQNEAQLDKSGLPSDRFFAERPEGSVSTLKIQRTQQEDSAVYLCASSAAGSRAETQYFGPGTRLLVL.

The chain links TRBV15 to TRBJ2-4, with no clear D. Trimming cost V 4 bases and J 4 bases, with 8 bases left between them. This CDR3 has 13 amino acids. Looked up from germline, CDR1 is LNHNV and CDR2 is YYDKDF (reference sequence). CDR3 DNA sequence: TGTGCCACCAGCACAGGCTCAAAAAACATTCAGTACTTC. Translation: CATSTGSKNIQYF.

J is TRBJ2-7 and V is TRBV10-3; D gene uncertain. The CDR3 covers 16 residues. The V and J ends lost 3 bases and 1 base respectively, with 16 bases between them. From germline, CDR1 is ENHRY and CDR2 SYGVKD. This CDR3 reads CAISDYVVLESYEQYF. CDR3 DNA: TGTGCCATCAGTGATTACGTCGTCTTAGAATCCTACGAGCAGTACTTC.

The rearrangement links TRBV28 to TRBJ2-1; D remains unclear. Germline assignment: CDR1 MDHEN and CDR2 SYDVKM. CDR3 length: 15 amino acids. Trimming stripped 1 base from V and 6 bases from J, with 13 bases between. CDR3 sequence reads: CASSLLLLVGNEQFF. The CDR3 nucleotides are TGTGCCAGCAGTTTATTGTTGCTAGTTGGCAATGAGCAGTTCTTC.

The CDR3, as DNA: TGTGCCAGCGATCCCCGACAGGAGGAAAAACTGTTTTTT. It codes for CASDPRQEEKLFF. The rearrangement uses TRBV2 and TRBJ1-4; D is possibly TRBD1 (6 bases). Trimming cost V 8 bases and J 8 bases, with 15 bases left between them. CDR3 length equals 13 residues. CDR1 and CDR2 from the germline V gene are SNHLY and FYNNEI.